This note documents a single TCR beta chain sequence. Its antigen is unidentified. This specimen belongs to a study of T cell responses to AZD1222 COVID-19 vaccine. Study outcomes and limitations: Close to half of spike-specific TCRs reportedly recognize unmutated variant regions. The CD4 TCRs associated with vaccination extended across spike and predominated at 160-218 and 743-854.

Profiling relied on immunoSEQ multiplex PCR, and the TCRdb table lists in-frame clones only, not all of them. The sample yields more than 110,000 clones, 92% seen once. This specimen was peripheral blood, taken on day 0 of AZD1222 vaccination. This clonotype was obtained from an adult in good health.

The DNA for the CDR3 is TGTGCCAGCAGTGAAGCTTCAGGGGATTACGAGCAGTACTTC. This translates into CASSEASGDYEQYF. The rearrangement links TRBV6-1 to TRBJ2-7, with TRBD1 as a possible D gene (6 bases). V lost 0 bases, J lost 4 bases, and 10 bases lay in between. The CDR3 is made up of 14 amino acids. The V gene's germline CDR1 is MNHNS and CDR2 SASEGT.